This T cell receptor beta chain was obtained from a study of persistence of HIV-infected CD4 T cells. Broader study findings: Proviral oligoclonality tracked with TCR oligoclonality within the same sorted cells. Compared with CD3/CD28-stimulated cells, CMV- and Gag-responding cells showed lower TCRbeta richness.

This was the immunoSEQ version 4 assay in survey mode. Sequencing was performed with immunoSEQ multiplex PCR; in TCRdb, only in-frame clones are kept and a portion is missing. The table lists about 37,000 clones, more than 70% of them singletons. Comment on this clone: Its antigen is currently unknown.

Lysates of CMV-infected fibroblasts at 8 to 10 ug/mL stimulated these cells. Memory cells lacking CD40L and CD69 with high CD45RO were sorted. Stimulated PBMCs had first been depleted of CD8+ T cells. The sequence was obtained from an adult man with HIV who was CMV-seropositive. Sequences were derived from CD4+ T cells sorted from PBMCs after roughly 18-hour stimulation, sampled from a patient who received antiretroviral therapy.

The CDR3 DNA is TGTGCCAGCAGTTACTCCCCCCCAGCAGGACTCTACAATGAGCAGTTCTTC. It specifies CASSYSPPAGLYNEQFF. V is TRBV6-2 or TRBV6-3 and J is TRBJ2-1; maybe TRBD2 (5 bases). V lost 0 bases and J 3 bases, leaving 15 bases between the germline ends. CDR1 MNHEY and CDR2 SVGEGT come from the germline V gene. CDR3 length: 17 amino acids.